This record concerns one T cell receptor beta chain sequence. Antigen: not known. These data are taken from a study of cytomegalovirus exposure and HLA in healthy donors. General study results and limits: TCR beta sequences numbering over 15,000 were associated with HLA alleles at 0.05 false discovery rate in a later analysis. Previously analyzed data showed that most TCR beta V segments were productive at a frequency of about 90% or about 30%. Sequencing likely caused a cluster of highly shared sequence variants.

Germline values: CDR1 MDHEN, CDR2 SYDVKM. Trimming stripped 5 bases from V and 1 base from J, with 18 bases between. There are 16 residues in the CDR3. 13 Jbeta primers and 60 Vbeta primers were used for the PCR. Repertoires were generated with immunoSEQ multiplex PCR, while TCRdb's copy carries only in-frame clones and drops some. The sample yields about 93,000 clones, approximately 83% seen once. The specimen sequenced was PBMCs. V gene TRBV28 combines with J gene TRBJ2-7; D gene ambiguous. The source is a man between 45 and 60 years old in good health and CMV-seronegative. The CDR3 region is CASSASLRSGSYEQYF. CDR3 bases: TGTGCCAGCAGTGCTTCCCTCCGATCCGGGTCCTACGAGCAGTACTTC.